This T cell receptor (beta chain) was documented in a study of Ad26.COV2.S vaccination and SARS-CoV-2 variants. The repertoire was sequenced with immunoSEQ multiplex PCR; TCRdb's copy has only in-frame clones and lacks some. The data show over 300,000 clones, about 80% seen once. Treatment denoted: roughly 20 received Ad26.COV2.S at low or high dose, single or two shots; roughly five received placebo; per-sample allocation not given. Collection of samples fell on day 63 after the first vaccine or placebo injection. Germline values: CDR1 LGHNA, CDR2 YSLEER. V was clipped by 0 bases and J by 6 bases; unmatched bases: 6. The CDR3 runs 15 residues.

The rearrangement joins TRBV4-3 to TRBJ1-2, with 8 bases matching TRBD1. Sequenced material: peripheral blood, taken in a trial of Ad26.COV2.S vaccine versus placebo. The TCR was taken from a person aged 18 to 59 who received the Ad26.COV2.S COVID-19 vaccine or a placebo. CDR3 residues: CASSQDLSTGDGYTF. CDR3 nucleotide sequence: TGCGCCAGCAGCCAAGATCTATCGACAGGGGATGGCTACACCTTC.